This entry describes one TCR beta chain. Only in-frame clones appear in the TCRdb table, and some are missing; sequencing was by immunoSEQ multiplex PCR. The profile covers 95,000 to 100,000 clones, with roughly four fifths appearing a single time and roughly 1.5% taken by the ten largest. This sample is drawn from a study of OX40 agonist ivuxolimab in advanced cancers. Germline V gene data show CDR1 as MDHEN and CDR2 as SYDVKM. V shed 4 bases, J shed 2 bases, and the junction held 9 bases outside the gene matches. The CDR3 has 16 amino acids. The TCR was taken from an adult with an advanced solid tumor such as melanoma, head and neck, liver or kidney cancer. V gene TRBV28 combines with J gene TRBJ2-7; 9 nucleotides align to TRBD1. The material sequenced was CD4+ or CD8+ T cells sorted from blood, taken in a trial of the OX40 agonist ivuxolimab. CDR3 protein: CASSSSGTGIAYEQYF. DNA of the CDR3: TGTGCCAGCAGTTCCTCCGGGACAGGGATAGCCTACGAGCAGTACTTC.